These 4 T cell receptor beta chains came from one sample sequenced in a study of shared clonotypes between healthy human individuals. Using immunoSEQ multiplex PCR, the repertoire was profiled, and TCRdb retains in-frame clones only, with some absent. The sample records about 330,000 clones, 74% being singletons. Material: memory CD4+ T cells sorted from blood. Regarding subset: CD45RA-negative fraction. The receptors originated from a man aged 25 to 45 in good health.

This clone was counted only a few times. The V gene is TRBV5-6, the J gene TRBJ2-3; 10 bases agree with TRBD1. The CDR3 has 15 amino acids. Trimming removed 4 bases from V and 5 bases from J; junction bases left unmatched: 7. CDR1 and CDR2 from the germline V gene are SGHDT and YYEEEE. The CDR3 bases are TGTGCCAGCAGCCAAGACAGGGGGCATGTAGATACGCAGTATTTT. Its protein product is CASSQDRGHVDTQYF.

CDR3 sequence: CASSKNQGYNEQFF. For the CDR3, the DNA is TGTGCCAGCAGCAAAAACCAGGGATATAATGAGCAGTTCTTC. The chain joins TRBV5-6 to TRBJ2-1; a possible D gene is TRBD1 (5 bases). Germline CDR1 SGHDT, CDR2 YYEEEE. This CDR3 contains 14 residues. V was clipped by 4 bases and J by 7 bases, with 15 bases between them. Full variable domain (outside the CDR3, taken from reference TRBV5-6 and TRBJ2-1): DAGVTQSPTHLIKTRGQQVTLRCSPKSGHDTVSWYQQALGQGPQFIFQYYEEEERQRGNFPDRFSGHQFPNYSSELNVNALLLGDSALYLCASSKNQGYNEQFFGPGTRLTVL.

The V call is TRBV4-3, the J call TRBJ1-2; perhaps TRBD1 as D (5 bases). Trimming left V 2 bases short and J 3 bases short, with 13 bases between. The CDR3 is 15 amino acids. Per the germline V gene, CDR1 is LGHNA and CDR2 is YSLEER. The CDR3 region has the DNA TGCGCCAGCAGCCAACAGCACCTGGGGGACTATGGCTACACCTTC. Encoded protein: CASSQQHLGDYGYTF.

The V and J genes are TRBV18 and TRBJ1-1; tentatively, D is TRBD1 (5 bases). Trimming shortened V by 2 bases and J by 1 base, and 8 bases separated the two germline ends. Per germline, CDR1 KGHSH and CDR2 LQKENI. The CDR3 runs to 14 residues. CDR3 protein: CASSPIGQNTEAFF. CDR3 DNA sequence: TGTGCCAGCTCACCAATCGGACAGAACACTGAAGCTTTCTTT. Based on the CDR3 plus reference TRBV18 and TRBJ1-1, the full variable domain is NAGVMQNPRHLVRRRGQEARLRCSPMKGHSHVYWYRQLPEEGLKFMVYLQKENIIDESGMPKERFSAEFPKEGPSILRIQQVVRGDSAAYFCASSPIGQNTEAFFGQGTRLTVV.